This TCR beta chain was observed in a study of blood T cell repertoires in COVID-19. Here immunoSEQ multiplex PCR was the method, and the copy in TCRdb shows in-frame clones only, minus some. This table has approximately 300,000 clones, roughly 90% appearing once. The germline V gene has CDR1 ENHRY and CDR2 SYGVKD. Trimming left V 10 bases short and J 1 base short, with 19 bases between. The CDR3 consists of 15 residues. The genes are TRBV10-3 and TRBJ1-1; TRBD1 might be the D (6 bases). The material sequenced was PBMCs or T cells enriched from blood (not recorded which). The origin of this receptor is a woman aged 30 to 39 who had recovered from COVID-19. CDR3 protein: CATKGGRTENTEAFF. Written as DNA, the CDR3 is TGTGCCACTAAAGGGGGACGCACCGAGAACACTGAAGCTTTCTTT.